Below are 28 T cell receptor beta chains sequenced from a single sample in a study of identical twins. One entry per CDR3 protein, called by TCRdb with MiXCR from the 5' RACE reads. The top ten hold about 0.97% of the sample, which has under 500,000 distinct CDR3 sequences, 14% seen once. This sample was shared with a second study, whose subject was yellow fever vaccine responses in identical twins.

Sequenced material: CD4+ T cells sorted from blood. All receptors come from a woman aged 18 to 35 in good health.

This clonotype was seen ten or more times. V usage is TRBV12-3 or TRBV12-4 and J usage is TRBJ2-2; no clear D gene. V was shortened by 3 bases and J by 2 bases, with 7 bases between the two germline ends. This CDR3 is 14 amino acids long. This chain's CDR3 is CASSFTTNTGELFF. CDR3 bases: TGTGCCAGCAGTTTTACTACCAACACCGGGGAGCTGTTTTTT.

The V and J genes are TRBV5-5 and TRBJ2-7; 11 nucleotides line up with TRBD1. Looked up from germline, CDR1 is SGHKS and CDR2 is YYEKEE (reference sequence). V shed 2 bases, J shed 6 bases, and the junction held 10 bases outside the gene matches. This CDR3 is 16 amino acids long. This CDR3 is CASSLRGPGQGGEQYF. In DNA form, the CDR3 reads TGTGCCAGCAGCTTAAGAGGTCCGGGACAGGGGGGCGAGCAGTACTTC.

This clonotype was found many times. The CDR3: CASSLVITGNEQFF. Written as DNA, the CDR3 is TGCGCCAGCAGCCTTGTTATTACGGGCAATGAGCAGTTCTTC. This rearrangement joins TRBV5-1 to TRBJ2-1; D unresolved. Germline lookup yields CDR1 SGHRS and CDR2 YFSETQ. The CDR3 consists of 14 residues. Trimming removed 4 bases at V and 6 bases at J, with 14 bases between.

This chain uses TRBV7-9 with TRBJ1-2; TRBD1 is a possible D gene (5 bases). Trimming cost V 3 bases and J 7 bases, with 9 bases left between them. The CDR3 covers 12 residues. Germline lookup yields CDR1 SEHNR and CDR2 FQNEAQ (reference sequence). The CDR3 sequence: CASSLGGTGYTF. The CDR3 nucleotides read TGTGCCAGCAGCTTGGGGGGAACTGGCTACACCTTC.

DNA of the CDR3: TGTGCCAGCAGACGATACCGGGACAGGGATTGGGAGCAGTACTTC. Residues: CASRRYRDRDWEQYF. This chain uses TRBV7-9 with TRBJ2-7, with 9 bases aligning to TRBD1. CDR3 size: 15 residues. Per germline, CDR1 SEHNR and CDR2 FQNEAQ (reference sequence). V was pared by 6 bases and J by 7 bases, with 13 bases of the junction left unmatched. Variable domain in full (rest from reference TRBV7-9 and TRBJ2-7): DTGVSQNPRHKITKRGQNVTFRCDPISEHNRLYWYRQTLGQGPEFLTYFQNEAQLEKSRLLSDRFSAERPKGSFSTLEIQRTEQGDSAMYLCASRRYRDRDWEQYFGPGTRLTVT.

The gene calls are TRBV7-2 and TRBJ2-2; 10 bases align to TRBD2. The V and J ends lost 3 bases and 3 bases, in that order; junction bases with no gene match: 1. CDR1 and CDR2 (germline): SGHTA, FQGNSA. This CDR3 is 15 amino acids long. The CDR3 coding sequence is TGTGCCAGCAGCTTGAGCGGGGGGGACACCGGGGAGCTGTTTTTT. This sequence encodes CASSLSGGDTGELFF. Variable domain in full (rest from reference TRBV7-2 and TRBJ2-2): GAGVSQSPSNKVTEKGKDVELRCDPISGHTALYWYRQSLGQGLEFLIYFQGNSAPDKSGLPSDRFSAERTGGSVSTLTIQRTQQEDSAVYLCASSLSGGDTGELFFGEGSRLTVL.

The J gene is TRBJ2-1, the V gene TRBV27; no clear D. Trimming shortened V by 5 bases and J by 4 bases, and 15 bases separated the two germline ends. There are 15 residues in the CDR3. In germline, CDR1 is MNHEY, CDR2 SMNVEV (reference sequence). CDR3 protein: CASSPLGPAYNEQFF. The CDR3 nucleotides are TGTGCCAGCAGTCCATTAGGGCCGGCGTACAATGAGCAGTTCTTC.

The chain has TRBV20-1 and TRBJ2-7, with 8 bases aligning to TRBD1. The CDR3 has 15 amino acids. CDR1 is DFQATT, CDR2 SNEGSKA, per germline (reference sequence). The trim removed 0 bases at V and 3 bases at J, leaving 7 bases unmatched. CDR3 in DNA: TGCAGTGCTAGAGACCCCAGGGGGCCCCTCTACGAGCAGTACTTC. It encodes CSARDPRGPLYEQYF.

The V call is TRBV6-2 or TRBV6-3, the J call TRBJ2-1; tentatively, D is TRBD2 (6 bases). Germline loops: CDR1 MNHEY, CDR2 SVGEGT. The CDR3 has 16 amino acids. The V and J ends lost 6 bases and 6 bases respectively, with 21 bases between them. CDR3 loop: CASRGGAKVFINEQFF. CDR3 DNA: TGTGCCAGCAGGGGGGGTGCAAAGGTCTTCATCAATGAGCAGTTCTTC.

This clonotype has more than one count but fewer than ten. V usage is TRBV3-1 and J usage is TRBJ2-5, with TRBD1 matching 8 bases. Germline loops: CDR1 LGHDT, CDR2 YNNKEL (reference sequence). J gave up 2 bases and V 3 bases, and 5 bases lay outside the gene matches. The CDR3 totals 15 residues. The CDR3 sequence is CASSQGQELQETQYF. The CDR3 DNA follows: TGTGCCAGCAGCCAGGGACAGGAGTTACAAGAGACCCAGTACTTC.

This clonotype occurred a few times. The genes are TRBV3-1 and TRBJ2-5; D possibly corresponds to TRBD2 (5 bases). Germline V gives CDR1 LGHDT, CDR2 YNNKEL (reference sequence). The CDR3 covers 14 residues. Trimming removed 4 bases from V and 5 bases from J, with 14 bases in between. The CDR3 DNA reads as TGTGCCAGCAGCCCCAGAGGGTTCGTGGAGACCCAGTACTTC. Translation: CASSPRGFVETQYF.

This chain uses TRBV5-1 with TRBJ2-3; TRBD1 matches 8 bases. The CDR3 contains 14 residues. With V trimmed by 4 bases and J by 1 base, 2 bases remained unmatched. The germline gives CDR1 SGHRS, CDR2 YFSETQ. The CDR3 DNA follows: TGCGCCAGCAGCGGGGGACAGGGCACAGATACGCAGTATTTT. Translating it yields CASSGGQGTDTQYF. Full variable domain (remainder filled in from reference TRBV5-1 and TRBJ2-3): KAGVTQTPRYLIKTRGQQVTLSCSPISGHRSVSWYQQTPGQGLQFLFEYFSETQRNKGNFPGRFSGRQFSNSRSEMNVSTLELGDSALYLCASSGGQGTDTQYFGPGTRLTVL.

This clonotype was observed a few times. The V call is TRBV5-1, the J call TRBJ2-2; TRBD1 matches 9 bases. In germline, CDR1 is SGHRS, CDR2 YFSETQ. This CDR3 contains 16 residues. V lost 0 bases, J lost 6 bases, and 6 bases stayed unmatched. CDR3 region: CASSLGGTGSAGELFF. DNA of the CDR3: TGCGCCAGCAGCTTGGGCGGGACAGGGTCCGCCGGGGAGCTGTTTTTT.

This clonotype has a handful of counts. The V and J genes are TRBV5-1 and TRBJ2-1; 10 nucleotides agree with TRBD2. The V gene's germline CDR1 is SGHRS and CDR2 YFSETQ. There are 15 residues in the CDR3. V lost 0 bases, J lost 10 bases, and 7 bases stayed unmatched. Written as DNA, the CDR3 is TGCGCCAGCAGCTTGGCCACTAGCGGGGCGGGGGAGCAGTTCTTC. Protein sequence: CASSLATSGAGEQFF.

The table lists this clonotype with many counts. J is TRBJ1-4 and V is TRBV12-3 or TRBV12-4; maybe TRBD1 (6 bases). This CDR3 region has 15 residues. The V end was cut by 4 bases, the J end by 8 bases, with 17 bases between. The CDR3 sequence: CASSSGVGLWEKLFF. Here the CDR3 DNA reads TGTGCCAGCAGTTCAGGGGTGGGACTTTGGGAAAAACTGTTTTTT.

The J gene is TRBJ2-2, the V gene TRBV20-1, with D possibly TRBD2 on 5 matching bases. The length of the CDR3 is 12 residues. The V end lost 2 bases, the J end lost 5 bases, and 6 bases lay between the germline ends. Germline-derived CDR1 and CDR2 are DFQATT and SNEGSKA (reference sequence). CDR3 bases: TGCAGTGCTAGACCGGGGACCGGGGAGCTGTTTTTT. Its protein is CSARPGTGELFF.

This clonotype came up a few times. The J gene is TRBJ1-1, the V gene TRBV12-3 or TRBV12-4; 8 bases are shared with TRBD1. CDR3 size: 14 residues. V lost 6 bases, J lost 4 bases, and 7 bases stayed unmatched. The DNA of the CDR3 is TGTGCCAGCAGCGGACAGGGAATCATCACTGAAGCTTTCTTT. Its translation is CASSGQGIITEAFF.

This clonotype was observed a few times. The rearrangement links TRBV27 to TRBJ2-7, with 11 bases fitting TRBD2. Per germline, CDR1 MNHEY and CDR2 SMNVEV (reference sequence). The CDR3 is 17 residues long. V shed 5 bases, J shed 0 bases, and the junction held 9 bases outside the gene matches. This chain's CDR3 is CASSNIRLAGSSYEQYF. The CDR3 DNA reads TGTGCCAGCAGTAATATCAGACTAGCGGGGAGCTCCTACGAGCAGTACTTC.

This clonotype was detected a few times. The chain's CDR3 is CASSLTLAGVEDTQYF. CDR3 bases: TGTGCCAGCAGCTTAACCCTAGCGGGAGTTGAAGATACGCAGTATTTT. The chain joins TRBV7-9 to TRBJ2-3, with 10 bases lining up with TRBD2. Germline CDR1 reads SEHNR; CDR2 reads FQNEAQ (reference sequence). This CDR3 has 16 residues. The ends lost 2 bases at V and 5 bases at J; junction bases unmatched: 7.

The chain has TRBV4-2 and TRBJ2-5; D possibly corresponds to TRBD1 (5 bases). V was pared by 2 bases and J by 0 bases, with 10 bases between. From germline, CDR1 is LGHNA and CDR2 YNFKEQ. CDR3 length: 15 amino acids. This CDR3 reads CASSQQGTHQETQYF. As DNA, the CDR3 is TGTGCCAGCAGCCAACAGGGAACCCACCAAGAGACCCAGTACTTC.

This CDR3 is CSARDSLAGGPGSTDTQYF. CDR3 sequence (DNA): TGCAGTGCTAGAGATTCCTTAGCGGGAGGTCCCGGTAGCACAGATACGCAGTATTTT. V and J are TRBV20-1 and TRBJ2-3, with TRBD2 matching over 10 bases. The V segment lost 0 bases and the J segment 0 bases; nucleotides outside the gene matches: 12. Looked up from germline, CDR1 is DFQATT and CDR2 is SNEGSKA (reference sequence). The CDR3 is 19 amino acids.

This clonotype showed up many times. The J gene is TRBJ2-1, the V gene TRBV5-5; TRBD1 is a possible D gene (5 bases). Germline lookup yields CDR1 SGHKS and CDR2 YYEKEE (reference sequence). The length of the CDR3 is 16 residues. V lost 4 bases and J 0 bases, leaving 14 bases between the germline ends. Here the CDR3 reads CASSLGPRSSYNEQFF. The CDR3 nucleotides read TGTGCCAGCAGCCTGGGGCCACGGAGCTCCTACAATGAGCAGTTCTTC.

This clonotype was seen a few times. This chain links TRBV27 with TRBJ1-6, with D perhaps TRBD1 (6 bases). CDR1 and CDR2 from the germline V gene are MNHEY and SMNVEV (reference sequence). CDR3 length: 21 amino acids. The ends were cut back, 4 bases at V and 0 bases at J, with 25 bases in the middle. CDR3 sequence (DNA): TGTGCCAGCAGTTCCCTCAGGGGAACGATTGTGGGGAGCTCCTATAATTCACCCCTCCACTTT. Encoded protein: CASSSLRGTIVGSSYNSPLHF.

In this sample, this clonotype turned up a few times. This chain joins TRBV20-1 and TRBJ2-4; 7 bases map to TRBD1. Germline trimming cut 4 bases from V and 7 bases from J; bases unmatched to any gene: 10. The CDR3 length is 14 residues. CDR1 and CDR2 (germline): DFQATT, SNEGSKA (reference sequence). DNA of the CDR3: TGCAGTGCTATAAAACAGGGGATAGTGAACATTCAGTACTTC. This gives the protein CSAIKQGIVNIQYF.

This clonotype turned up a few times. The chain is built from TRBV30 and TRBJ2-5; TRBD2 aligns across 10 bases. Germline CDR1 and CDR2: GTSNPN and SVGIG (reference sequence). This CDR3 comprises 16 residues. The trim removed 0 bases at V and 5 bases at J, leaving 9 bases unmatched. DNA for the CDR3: TGTGCCTGGAGTGTGAGGAGCGGGAGGGCCTGGGAGACCCAGTACTTC. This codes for CAWSVRSGRAWETQYF.

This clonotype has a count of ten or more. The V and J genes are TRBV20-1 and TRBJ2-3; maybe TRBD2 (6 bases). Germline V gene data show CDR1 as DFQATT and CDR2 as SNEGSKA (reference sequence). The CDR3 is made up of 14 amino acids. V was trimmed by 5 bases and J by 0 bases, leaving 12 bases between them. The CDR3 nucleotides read TGCAGTGCTCGGCGAGCGGGCAGCACAGATACGCAGTATTTT. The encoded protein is CSARRAGSTDTQYF.

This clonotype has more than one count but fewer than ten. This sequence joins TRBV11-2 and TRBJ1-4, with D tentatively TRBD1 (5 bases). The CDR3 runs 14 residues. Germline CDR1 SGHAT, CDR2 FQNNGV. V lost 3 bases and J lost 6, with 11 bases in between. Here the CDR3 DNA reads TGTGCCAGCAGCTTGACAGTCGGGGATGAAAAACTGTTTTTT. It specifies CASSLTVGDEKLFF.

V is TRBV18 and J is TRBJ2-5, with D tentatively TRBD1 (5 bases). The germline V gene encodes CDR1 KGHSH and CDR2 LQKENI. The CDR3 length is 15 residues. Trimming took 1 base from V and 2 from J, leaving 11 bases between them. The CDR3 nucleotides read TGTGCCAGCTCACCACTCCAGGGAAGACAAGAGACCCAGTACTTC. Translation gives CASSPLQGRQETQYF.